This T cell receptor (beta chain) was documented in a study of blood T cell repertoires in COVID-19. About the study: T cells, B-cell-depleted T cells, or PBMCs supplied cDNA or gDNA.

The CDR3 totals 14 residues. Germline V gene data show CDR1 as LNHDA and CDR2 as SQIVND (reference sequence). Losses at the gene ends were 6 bases for V and 2 bases for J; bases not matched to a gene: 3. Authors' processing steps: Amplifying reference gene primers gave estimates of nucleated cell counts. Produced via immunoSEQ multiplex PCR; TCRdb's table is partial and in-frame only. V, J and clone size are taken as reported in that table, and D and trimming were inferred from the DNA itself. The sample has over 95,000 clones, 81% seen once. This clone was seen ten or more times. Sample: peripheral blood. The chain has TRBV19 and TRBJ1-2; 10 bases map to TRBD1. This receptor was identified in a human donor in a cohort sampled during active COVID-19. The CDR3 here is CASSRDRGNYGYTF. In nucleotides, the CDR3 is TGTGCCAGTAGCCGGGACAGGGGAAACTATGGCTACACCTTC.